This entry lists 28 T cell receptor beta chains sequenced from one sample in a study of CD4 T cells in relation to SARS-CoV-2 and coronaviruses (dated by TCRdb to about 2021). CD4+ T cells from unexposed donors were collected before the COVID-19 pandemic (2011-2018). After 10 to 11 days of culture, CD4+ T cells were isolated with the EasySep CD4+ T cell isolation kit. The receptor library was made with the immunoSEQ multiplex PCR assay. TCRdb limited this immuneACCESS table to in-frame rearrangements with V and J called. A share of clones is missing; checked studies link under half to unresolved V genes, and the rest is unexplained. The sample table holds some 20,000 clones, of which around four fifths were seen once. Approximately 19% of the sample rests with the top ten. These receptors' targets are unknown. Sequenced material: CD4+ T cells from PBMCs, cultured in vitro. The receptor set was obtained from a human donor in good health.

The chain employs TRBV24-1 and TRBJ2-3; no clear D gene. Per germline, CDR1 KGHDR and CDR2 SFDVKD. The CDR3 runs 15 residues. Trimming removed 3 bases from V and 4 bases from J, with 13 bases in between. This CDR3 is CATSDPVSSADTQYF. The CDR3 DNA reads TGTGCCACCAGTGATCCCGTTTCAAGTGCAGATACGCAGTATTTT.

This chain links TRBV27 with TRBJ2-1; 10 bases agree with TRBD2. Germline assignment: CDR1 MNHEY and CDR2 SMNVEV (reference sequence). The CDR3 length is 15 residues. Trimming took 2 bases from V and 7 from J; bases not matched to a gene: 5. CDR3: CASSLELAGNNEQFF. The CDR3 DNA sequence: TGTGCCAGCAGTTTAGAACTAGCGGGAAATAATGAGCAGTTCTTC.

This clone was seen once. This CDR3 reads CASSVGTRGGTDTQYF. The CDR3 region has the DNA TGTGCCAGCAGCGTAGGGACCCGGGGTGGTACAGATACGCAGTATTTT. V gene TRBV7-3 combines with J gene TRBJ2-3; D is perhaps TRBD1 or TRBD2 (5 bases each). Germline V gene sequence: CDR1 SGHTA, CDR2 FQGTGA. V shed 5 bases and J shed 3 bases, with 18 bases lying between them. The CDR3 runs 16 residues.

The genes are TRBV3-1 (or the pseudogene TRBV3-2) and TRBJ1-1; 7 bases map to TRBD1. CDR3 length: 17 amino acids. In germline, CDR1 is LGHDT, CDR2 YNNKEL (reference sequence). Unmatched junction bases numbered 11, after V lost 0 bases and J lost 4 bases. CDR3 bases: TGTGCCAGCAGCCAAGATGGAGGGGGCCGATTTGGCACTGAAGCTTTCTTT. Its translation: CASSQDGGGRFGTEAFF.

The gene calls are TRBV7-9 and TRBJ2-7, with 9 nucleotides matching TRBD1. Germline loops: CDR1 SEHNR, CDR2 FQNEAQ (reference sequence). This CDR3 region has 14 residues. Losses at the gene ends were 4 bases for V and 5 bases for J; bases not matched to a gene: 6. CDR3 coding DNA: TGTGCCAGCAGCTATAGGGACAGGGTCGACGAGCAGTACTTC. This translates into CASSYRDRVDEQYF.

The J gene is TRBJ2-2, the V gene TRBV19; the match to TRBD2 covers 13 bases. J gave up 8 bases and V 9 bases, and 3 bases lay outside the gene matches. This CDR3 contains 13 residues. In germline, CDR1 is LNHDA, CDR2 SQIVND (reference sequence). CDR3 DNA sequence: TGTGCCAGCACTAGCGGGAGGGGTGGGGAGCTGTTTTTT. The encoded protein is CASTSGRGGELFF.

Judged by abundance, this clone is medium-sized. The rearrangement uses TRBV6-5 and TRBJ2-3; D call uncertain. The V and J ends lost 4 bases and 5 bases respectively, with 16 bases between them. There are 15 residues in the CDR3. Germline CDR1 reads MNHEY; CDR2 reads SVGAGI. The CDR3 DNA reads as TGTGCCAGCAGTTCCACGACGTTGGATGGAGATACGCAGTATTTT. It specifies CASSSTTLDGDTQYF.

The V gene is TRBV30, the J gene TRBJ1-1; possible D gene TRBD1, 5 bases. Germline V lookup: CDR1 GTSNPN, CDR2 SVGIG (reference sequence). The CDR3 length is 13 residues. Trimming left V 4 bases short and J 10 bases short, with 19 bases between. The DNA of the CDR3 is TGTGCCTGGAATCGGGACGGTGGGGTCAGAGCTTTCTTT. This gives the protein CAWNRDGGVRAFF.

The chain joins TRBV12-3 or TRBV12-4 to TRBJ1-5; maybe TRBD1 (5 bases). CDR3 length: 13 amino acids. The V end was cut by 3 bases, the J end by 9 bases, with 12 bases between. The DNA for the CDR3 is TGTGCCAGCAGTTTCCCAGGGTTTGGGCCCCAGCATTTT. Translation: CASSFPGFGPQHF.

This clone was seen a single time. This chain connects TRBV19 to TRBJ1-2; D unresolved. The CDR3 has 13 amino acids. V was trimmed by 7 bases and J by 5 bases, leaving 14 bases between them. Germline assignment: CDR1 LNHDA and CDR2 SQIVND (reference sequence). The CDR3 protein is CASTGIPPYGYTF. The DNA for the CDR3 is TGTGCCAGTACCGGAATCCCCCCGTATGGCTACACCTTC. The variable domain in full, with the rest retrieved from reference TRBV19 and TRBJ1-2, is DGGITQSPKYLFRKEGQNVTLSCEQNLNHDAMYWYRQDPGQGLRLIYYSQIVNDFQKGDIAEGYSVSREKKESFPLTVTSAQKNPTAFYLCASTGIPPYGYTFGSGTRLTVV.

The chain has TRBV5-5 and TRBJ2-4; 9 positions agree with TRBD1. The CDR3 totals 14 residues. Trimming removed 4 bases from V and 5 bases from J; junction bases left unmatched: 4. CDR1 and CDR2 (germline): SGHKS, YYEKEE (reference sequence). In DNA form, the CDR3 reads TGTGCCAGCAGCACCCGGGACAGGGAAAACATTCAGTACTTC. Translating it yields CASSTRDRENIQYF. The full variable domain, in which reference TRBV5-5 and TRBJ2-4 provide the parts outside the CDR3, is DAGVTQSPTHLIKTRGQQVTLRCSPISGHKSVSWYQQVLGQGPQFIFQYYEKEERGRGNFPDRFSARQFPNYSSELNVNALLLGDSALYLCASSTRDRENIQYFGAGTRLSVL.

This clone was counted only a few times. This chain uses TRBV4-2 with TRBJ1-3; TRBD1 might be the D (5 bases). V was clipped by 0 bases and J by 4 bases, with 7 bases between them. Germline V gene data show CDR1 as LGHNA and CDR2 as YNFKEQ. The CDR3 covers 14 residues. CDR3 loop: CASSQDRDGNTIYF. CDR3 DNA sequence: TGTGCCAGCAGCCAAGATAGGGACGGAAACACCATATATTTT.

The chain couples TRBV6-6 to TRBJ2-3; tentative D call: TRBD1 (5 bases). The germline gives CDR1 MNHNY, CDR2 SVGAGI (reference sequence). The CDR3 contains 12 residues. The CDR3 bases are TGTGTAACTTCAGGGATGGCAGATACGCAGTATTTT. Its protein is CVTSGMADTQYF.

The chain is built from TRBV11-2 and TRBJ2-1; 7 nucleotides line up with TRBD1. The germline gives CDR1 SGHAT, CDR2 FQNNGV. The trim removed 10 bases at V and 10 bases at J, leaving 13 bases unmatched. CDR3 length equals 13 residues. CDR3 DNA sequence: TGTGCCACCCGGGACAGTAAAAGGGGGGAGCAGTTCTTC. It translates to CATRDSKRGEQFF.

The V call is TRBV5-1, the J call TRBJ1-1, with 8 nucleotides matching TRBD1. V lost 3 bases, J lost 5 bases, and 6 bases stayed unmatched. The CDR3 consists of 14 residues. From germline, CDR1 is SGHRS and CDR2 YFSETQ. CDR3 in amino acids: CASSSAGGWTEAFF. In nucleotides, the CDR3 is TGCGCCAGCAGCTCCGCAGGGGGCTGGACTGAAGCTTTCTTT.

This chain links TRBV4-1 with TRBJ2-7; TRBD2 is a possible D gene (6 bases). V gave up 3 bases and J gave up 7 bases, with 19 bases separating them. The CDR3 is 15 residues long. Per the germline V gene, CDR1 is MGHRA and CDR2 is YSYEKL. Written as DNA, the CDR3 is TGCGCCAGCAGCCAGGCGCGGGGCCTCGGGGGAGAGCAGTACTTC. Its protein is CASSQARGLGGEQYF.

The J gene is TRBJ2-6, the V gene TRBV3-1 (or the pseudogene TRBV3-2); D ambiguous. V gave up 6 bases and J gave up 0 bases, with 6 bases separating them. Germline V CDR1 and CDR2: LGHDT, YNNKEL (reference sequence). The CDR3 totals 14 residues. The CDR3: CASSPNSGANVLTF. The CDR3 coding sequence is TGTGCCAGCAGTCCTAACTCTGGGGCCAACGTCCTGACTTTC.

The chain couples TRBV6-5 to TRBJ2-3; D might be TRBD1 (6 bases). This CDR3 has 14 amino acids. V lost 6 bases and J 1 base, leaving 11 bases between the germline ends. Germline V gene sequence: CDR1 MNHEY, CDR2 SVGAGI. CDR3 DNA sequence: TGTGCCAGCAGCAGGGGTGATGGCACAGATACGCAGTATTTT. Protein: CASSRGDGTDTQYF.

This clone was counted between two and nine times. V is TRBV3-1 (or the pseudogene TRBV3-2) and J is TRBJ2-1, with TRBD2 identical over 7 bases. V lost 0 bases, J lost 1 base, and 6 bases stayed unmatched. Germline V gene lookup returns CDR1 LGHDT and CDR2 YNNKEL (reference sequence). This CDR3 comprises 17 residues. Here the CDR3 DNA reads TGTGCCAGCAGCCAAGATGCCAGCGGGGCTTCCTACAATGAGCAGTTCTTC. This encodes CASSQDASGASYNEQFF.

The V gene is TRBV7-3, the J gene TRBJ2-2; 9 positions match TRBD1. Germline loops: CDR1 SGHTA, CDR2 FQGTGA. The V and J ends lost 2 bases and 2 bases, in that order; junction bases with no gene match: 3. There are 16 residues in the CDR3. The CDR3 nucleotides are TGTGCCAGCAGCTTAGTGGGACAGGGAAACACCGGGGAGCTGTTTTTT. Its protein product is CASSLVGQGNTGELFF.

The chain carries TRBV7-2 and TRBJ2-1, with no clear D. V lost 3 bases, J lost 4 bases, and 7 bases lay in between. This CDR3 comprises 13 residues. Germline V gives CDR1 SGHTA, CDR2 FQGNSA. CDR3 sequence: CASSFGLYNEQFF. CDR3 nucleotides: TGTGCCAGCAGCTTTGGCCTATACAATGAGCAGTTCTTC.

CDR3 bases: TGTGCCATCAGTCGAGGTGGAGCGGATCATCAGCCCCAGCATTTT. Amino acids: CAISRGGADHQPQHF. The V and J genes are TRBV10-3 and TRBJ1-5; D gene unclear. The CDR3 extends over 15 amino acids. V gave up 5 bases and J gave up 5 bases, with 16 bases separating them. CDR1 is ENHRY and CDR2 is SYGVKD in the germline V gene.

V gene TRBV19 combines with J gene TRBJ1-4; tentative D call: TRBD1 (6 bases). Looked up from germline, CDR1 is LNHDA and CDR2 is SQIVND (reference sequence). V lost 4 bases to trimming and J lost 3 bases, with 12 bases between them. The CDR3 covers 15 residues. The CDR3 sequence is CASSTNREANEKLFF. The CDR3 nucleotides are TGTGCCAGTAGTACCAACAGGGAAGCTAATGAAAAACTGTTTTTT.

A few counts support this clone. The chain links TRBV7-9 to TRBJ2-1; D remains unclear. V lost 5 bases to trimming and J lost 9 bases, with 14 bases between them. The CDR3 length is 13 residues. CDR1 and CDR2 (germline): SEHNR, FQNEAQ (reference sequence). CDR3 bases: TGTGCCAGCAGCAAAGTCGTAATCAGTGAGCAGTTCTTC. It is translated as CASSKVVISEQFF.

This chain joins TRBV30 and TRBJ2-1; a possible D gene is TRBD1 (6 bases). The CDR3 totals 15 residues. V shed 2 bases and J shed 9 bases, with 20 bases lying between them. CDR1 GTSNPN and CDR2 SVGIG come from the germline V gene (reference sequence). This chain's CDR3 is CAWSFGQGWAGEQFF. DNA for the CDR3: TGTGCCTGGAGTTTCGGTCAGGGGTGGGCGGGTGAGCAGTTCTTC.

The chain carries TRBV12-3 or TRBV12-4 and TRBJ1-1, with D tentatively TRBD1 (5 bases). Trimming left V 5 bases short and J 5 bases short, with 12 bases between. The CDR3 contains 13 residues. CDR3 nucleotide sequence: TGTGCCAGCAGTCGGAACCAGGGAACTGAAGCTTTCTTT. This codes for CASSRNQGTEAFF.

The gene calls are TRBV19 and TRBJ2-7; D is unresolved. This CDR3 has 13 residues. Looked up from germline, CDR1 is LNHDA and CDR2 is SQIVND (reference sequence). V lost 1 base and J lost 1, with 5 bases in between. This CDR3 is CASSIVWSYEQYF. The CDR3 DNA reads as TGTGCCAGTAGTATAGTCTGGTCCTACGAGCAGTACTTC.

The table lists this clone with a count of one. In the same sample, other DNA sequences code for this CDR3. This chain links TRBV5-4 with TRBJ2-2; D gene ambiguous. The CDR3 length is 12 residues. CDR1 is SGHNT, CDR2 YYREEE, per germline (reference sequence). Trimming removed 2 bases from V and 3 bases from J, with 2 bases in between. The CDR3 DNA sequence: TGTGCCAGCAGCTTAGACACCGGGGAGCTGTTTTTT. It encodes CASSLDTGELFF.